This T cell receptor beta chain was found in a study of shared clonotypes between healthy human individuals (dated by TCRdb to 2020 to 2022). About the investigation overall: The cohort included a few men and a couple of women between 18 and 49 years of age. Per donor, three plates each were used for CD4 naive and CD4 memory, two for CD8 naive, and one for CD8 memory. To estimate repertoire size and how much clonotypes are shared between individuals, the study performed deep sequencing of blood TCR repertoires from about five healthy adults. To increase sequencing depth and limit assay-specific biases, different laboratories used diverse techniques to prepare libraries and sequence TCR repertoires. Between about 0.8 and 9 billion PBMCs per donor were obtained by leukapheresis.

Points the paper makes about the study in general: Sampling was restricted to blood, and TCR repertoires in tissues likely differ from the TCR repertoires found in blood. Based on pairwise subsampling, the degree of clonotype sharing among donors was expected to be affected by sequencing depth. Higher generation probabilities were observed for clonotypes shared by all four sorted-subset donors than for non-shared clonotypes. The small number of donors limited the genetic and exposure-history diversity represented. Incomplete sequencing was indicated by rarefaction of sorted-subset datasets, despite the large sequencing depth. Larger estimated clonotype richness was generally found for naive subsets than for memory subsets. Across several donors, 4.5% to 6.5% of naive CD4, more than 3% of naive CD8, about 2% of memory CD4, and approximately 0.4% of memory CD8 clonotypes were shared.

TCR CDR3 regions were amplified from genomic DNA by multiplex PCR using the deep immunoSEQ assay. For each cell subset, the extracted genomic DNA was distributed evenly across all wells of several immunoSEQ 96-well plates, and each plate served as one replicate. For sorted subsets, about 0.2 ug genomic DNA, equal to approximately 30,000 T cell genomes, was loaded into each replicate PCR. Purified libraries were measured with a Qubit 3.0 fluorometer, size-checked on a Bioanalyzer 2100, and measured again with the KAPA Library Quantification kit. Every immunoSEQ 96-well plate was sequenced on a dedicated single-read 150-cycle Illumina NextSeq 550 flow cell. On the study's bioinformatics: Because the immunoSEQ output held only junctional sequences and lacked quality scores, the filtering could not match the filtering applied to full-length reads. To assign V/J genes and CDR3, sequences were annotated using PyIR, a Python wrapper for IgBLAST v1.9, with IMGT germline references. Reads were filtered out if the reads had weak V/J assignments (E-value above 1e-6), no CDR3, stop codons, out-of-frame junctions, or ambiguous translated residues. V3J clonotypes were defined by identical inferred V gene, J gene, and CDR3 amino acid sequence. Percentage overlap between repertoires was computed as shared unique clonotypes divided by the size of the smaller repertoire. Repertoire richness was assessed with RTK rarefaction, the Chao1 estimator, and Recon v2.1 estimates of unobserved clonotypes. For all TCRbeta clonotypes obtained by the gDNA method from a handful of donors, generation probabilities were computed with OLGA. TCRdb provides this immuneACCESS table in a form limited to in-frame rearrangements. Some clones are lacking; in checked studies, under half of them reflect an unresolved V gene, and why the rest are absent is not known. The DNA was the basis for D and trimming; V, J and clone size are from that table. Counted in this sample were approximately 2,000,000 clones; under 95% of them appeared once. The ten top clones hold more than 0.35% of the sample.

The donors were healthy, HIV-negative adults with no recently reported acute infections or vaccinations. All donors were Caucasian adults living in Nashville, Tennessee, USA. CD4+ T cells were enriched through magnetic negative selection, after which naive cells were positively selected on CD45RA and the remaining negative fraction served as the memory subset. After blood collection by leukapheresis, PBMCs were isolated using Ficoll-Histopaque density gradient centrifugation and then cryopreserved in the vapor phase of liquid nitrogen. Purity and quantity of every magnetically sorted T cell population were checked by analytical flow cytometry. Each sorted fraction had its genomic DNA isolated and then quantified by UV absorbance on a Nanodrop 2000c. Turning to this clone: No cognate antigen has been identified for it. Per-nucleotide qualities are absent, and no much larger clonotype sits a single base away.

The germline V gene supplies CDR1 SGHTA and CDR2 FQGTGA. The CDR3 runs 18 amino acids, cysteine and phenylalanine included. Left in the record is the CDR3 DNA by itself, 54 bases read in frame from the first base. Cut back by 2 bases and 2 bases, the V and J ends lie 22 bases apart. The chain is assembled from TRBV7-3 and TRBJ2-7; the D segment is perhaps TRBD1 or TRBD2, each sharing 5 matched bases. The receptor was isolated from a man between 18 and 35 years old in good health. Some clones in this sample may be carry-over from other donors' samples. Material for sequencing was naive CD4+ T cells from PBMCs. In light of the paper, this sample's cell subset or site label describes: CD45RA+ positively selected. CDR3 sequence: CASSLFPPLGVGPYEQYF. The DNA reads TGTGCCAGCAGCTTATTTCCCCCTCTGGGGGTGGGGCCCTACGAGCAGTACTTC.